These 25 T cell receptor beta chains were sequenced from one sample in a study of monozygotic twins with inflammatory bowel disease. TCRdb reworked the 5' RACE reads into one entry per CDR3 protein, no DNA. The sample has 300,000 to 350,000 distinct CDR3 sequences, and its top ten clones hold 2% to 2.5%. Sequenced material: blood. Receptors were obtained from a human donor with ulcerative colitis or Crohn's disease, or a healthy co-twin of an affected twin (not recorded which).

The chain combines TRBV5-1 with TRBJ2-3; TCRdb calls TRBD2, which cannot be checked without DNA. This CDR3 spans 17 amino acids. Looked up from germline, CDR1 is SGHRS and CDR2 is YFSETQ. CDR3 region: CASSSRLAGGTTDTQYF.

This chain uses TRBV6-5 with TRBJ2-5; TCRdb names TRBD1, which stays unverified in the absence of DNA. Germline V lookup: CDR1 MNHEY, CDR2 SVGAGI. This CDR3 has 17 amino acids. This CDR3 is CASSYSAGTGDQETQYF.

The genes are TRBV20-1 and TRBJ2-5; TCRdb's D call, TRBD1, is unchecked because there is no DNA. The germline V gene encodes CDR1 DFQATT and CDR2 SNEGSKA (reference sequence). The CDR3 spans 14 residues. The CDR3 is CSAREKTGLETQYF.

The chain uses TRBV20-1 and TRBJ2-7; TCRdb's D call, TRBD2, is unchecked because there is no DNA. The CDR3 covers 15 residues. Germline-derived CDR1 and CDR2 are DFQATT and SNEGSKA (reference sequence). The CDR3 loop is CSARTDSGRDYEQYF.

This chain uses TRBV20-1 with TRBJ2-3; TCRdb returns TRBD2, unconfirmable since there is no DNA. There are 15 residues in the CDR3. CDR1 and CDR2 (germline): DFQATT, SNEGSKA (reference sequence). The CDR3 is CSATLAGGFTDTQYF.

J is TRBJ1-2 and V is TRBV28; TCRdb returns TRBD1, unconfirmable since there is no DNA. This CDR3 has 15 amino acids. Germline V gene sequence: CDR1 MDHEN, CDR2 SYDVKM. This chain's CDR3 is CASLAGGQANYGYTF.

The rearrangement uses TRBV12-3 or TRBV12-4 and TRBJ1-3; checking the TCRdb D call of TRBD1 is not possible without DNA. The CDR3 has 12 amino acids. CDR3 protein: CASSEERRLLYF.

The rearrangement joins TRBV2 to TRBJ2-1; TCRdb designates TRBD2, a call that cannot be tested without DNA. The germline V gene has CDR1 SNHLY and CDR2 FYNNEI. This CDR3 has 16 amino acids. The CDR3 sequence: CASAPVGLAMNNEQFF.

V and J are TRBV28 and TRBJ2-7; the TCRdb D gene call, TRBD1, has no DNA to confirm it. Germline V lookup: CDR1 MDHEN, CDR2 SYDVKM. This CDR3 has 14 amino acids. This chain's CDR3 is CASTLRTGPYEQYF.

The rearrangement uses TRBV20-1 and TRBJ2-3. Per germline, CDR1 DFQATT and CDR2 SNEGSKA (reference sequence). The CDR3 has 11 amino acids. This chain's CDR3 is CRAHKGDTQYF.

The chain recombines TRBV7-8 with TRBJ2-7; TCRdb picks TRBD1, but there is no DNA to check that call. The CDR3 length is 13 residues. CDR1 is SGHVS and CDR2 is FQNEAQ in the germline V gene. This CDR3 is CASSTRTGGEQYF.

V usage is TRBV20-1 and J usage is TRBJ2-2; TCRdb's D gene call, TRBD1, goes unchecked for lack of DNA. Per germline, CDR1 DFQATT and CDR2 SNEGSKA (reference sequence). CDR3 length equals 14 residues. CDR3 sequence reads: CSASGQAGTGELFF.

This sequence joins TRBV13 and TRBJ2-2; TCRdb outputs TRBD2, but without DNA this stays unchecked. The CDR3 has 12 amino acids. The germline V gene has CDR1 PRHDT and CDR2 FYEKMQ (reference sequence). The CDR3 is CASSWRAGELFF.

V is TRBV21-1 and J is TRBJ2-7; TCRdb's D call, TRBD2, is unchecked because there is no DNA. TRBV21-1 has pseudogene status. The CDR3 extends over 13 amino acids. The CDR3 region is CAILVDQAYEQYF.

J is TRBJ1-1 and V is TRBV30; TCRdb picks TRBD1, but there is no DNA to check that call. Germline assignment: CDR1 GTSNPN and CDR2 SVGIG (reference sequence). The CDR3 contains 11 residues. The CDR3 is CAAVRAAEAFF.

The chain is built from TRBV6-6 and TRBJ2-7; the TCRdb call, TRBD1, lacks DNA for checking. The CDR3 loop spans 14 amino acids. Germline assignment: CDR1 MNHNY and CDR2 SVGAGI (reference sequence). CDR3 in amino acids: CATTDSVTAYEQYF.

The rearrangement uses TRBV29-1 and TRBJ2-5; TCRdb calls TRBD2, which cannot be checked without DNA. The CDR3 has 13 residues. Germline V gives CDR1 SQVTM, CDR2 ANQGSEA. CDR3 amino acids: CSVDGGSGETQYF. Based on the CDR3 plus reference TRBV29-1 and TRBJ2-5, the full variable domain is SAVISQKPSRDICQRGTSLTIQCQVDSQVTMMFWYRQQPGQSLTLIATANQGSEATYESGFVIDKFPISRPNLTFSTLTVSNMSPEDSSIYLCSVDGGSGETQYFGPGTRLLVL.

The rearrangement joins TRBV20-1 to TRBJ2-5; TCRdb designates TRBD1, a call that cannot be tested without DNA. Per germline, CDR1 DFQATT and CDR2 SNEGSKA (reference sequence). The CDR3 is 15 residues long. The CDR3 spells CSARGLGGNQETQYF.

The chain combines TRBV28 with TRBJ2-7; TCRdb names TRBD1, which stays unverified in the absence of DNA. Germline-derived CDR1 and CDR2 are MDHEN and SYDVKM. The CDR3 covers 14 residues. CDR3 region: CASFGGSTGYEQYF.

This sequence joins TRBV4-1 and TRBJ2-7; the D call from TCRdb, TRBD1, cannot be confirmed without DNA. The CDR3 is made up of 14 amino acids. Germline V gene data show CDR1 as MGHRA and CDR2 as YSYEKL. The chain's CDR3 is CASSQILTGYEQYF.

The chain couples TRBV5-1 to TRBJ2-1; the TRBD2 assignment by TCRdb is unverifiable without DNA. From germline, CDR1 is SGHRS and CDR2 YFSETQ. The CDR3 loop spans 16 amino acids. This chain's CDR3 is CASSRGVSGGFNEQFF.

The chain couples TRBV5-5 to TRBJ2-3; TCRdb calls TRBD2, which cannot be checked without DNA. The CDR3 is 16 amino acids. Germline CDR1 and CDR2: SGHKS and YYEKEE (reference sequence). CDR3 protein: CASSLGLAGKSDTQYF.

This chain joins TRBV2 and TRBJ2-2; no DNA is available, so the TRBD2 call from TCRdb remains unchecked. The germline V gene encodes CDR1 SNHLY and CDR2 FYNNEI. The CDR3 sequence is 15 residues long. CDR3 in amino acids: CASKISGANTGELFF.

This rearrangement joins TRBV30 to TRBJ1-2. Germline V CDR1 and CDR2: GTSNPN, SVGIG (reference sequence). CDR3 length: 13 residues. The CDR3 sequence: CAWTYTGIDGYTF. The full variable domain, completed using reference TRBV30 and TRBJ1-2, is SQTIHQWPATLVQPVGSPLSLECTVEGTSNPNLYWYRQAAGRGLQLLFYSVGIGQISSEVPQNLSASRPQDRQFILSSKKLLLSDSGFYLCAWTYTGIDGYTFGSGTRLTVV.

V is TRBV5-1 and J is TRBJ2-1; TCRdb's assignment of TRBD2 cannot be checked, as there is no DNA. The CDR3 spans 15 residues. Germline V gene sequence: CDR1 SGHRS, CDR2 YFSETQ. The CDR3 sequence: CASSSGTSGGNEQFF.